The clone carrying this T cell receptor beta chain appeared once. Sequenced by immunoSEQ multiplex PCR; TCRdb stores in-frame clones only, minus some. Here the sample spans 90,000 to 95,000 clones, approximately 92% being singletons. This specimen belongs to a study of T cell changes during pregnancy in multiple sclerosis. Trimming took 5 bases from V and 2 from J, leaving 10 bases between them. Germline V gene lookup returns CDR1 SGHVS and CDR2 FQNEAQ. The CDR3 is made up of 14 amino acids. This TCR was sampled from a female donor with multiple sclerosis, enrolled in a pregnancy study. The chain uses TRBV7-8 and TRBJ1-5; D is perhaps TRBD1 (6 bases). Source: peripheral blood, taken in the first trimester of pregnancy. The CDR3 reads CASSRRQGNQPQHF. The DNA of the CDR3 is TGTGCCAGCAGCCGCAGACAGGGCAATCAGCCCCAGCATTTT. Filled out from reference TRBV7-8 and TRBJ1-5, the complete variable domain reads GAGVSQSPRYKVAKRGQDVALRCDPISGHVSLFWYQQALGQGPEFLTYFQNEAQLDKSGLPSDRFFAERPEGSVSTLKIQRTQQEDSAVYLCASSRRQGNQPQHFGDGTRLSIL.